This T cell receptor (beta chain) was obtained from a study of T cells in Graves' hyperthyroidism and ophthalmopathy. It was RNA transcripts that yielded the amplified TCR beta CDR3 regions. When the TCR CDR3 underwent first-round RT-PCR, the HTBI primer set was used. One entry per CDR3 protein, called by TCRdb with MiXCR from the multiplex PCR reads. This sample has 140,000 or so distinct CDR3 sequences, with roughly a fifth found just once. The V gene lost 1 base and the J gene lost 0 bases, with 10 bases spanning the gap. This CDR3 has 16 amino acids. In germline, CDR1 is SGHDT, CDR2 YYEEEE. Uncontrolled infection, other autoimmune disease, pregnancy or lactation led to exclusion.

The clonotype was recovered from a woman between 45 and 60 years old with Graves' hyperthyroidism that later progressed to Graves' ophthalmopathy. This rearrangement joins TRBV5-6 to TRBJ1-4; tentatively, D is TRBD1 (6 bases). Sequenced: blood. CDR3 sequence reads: CASSLYRETTNEKLFF. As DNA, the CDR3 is TGTGCCAGCAGCTTGTACAGGGAAACAACTAATGAAAAACTGTTTTTT.